This TCR beta chain came from a study of T cells after yellow fever vaccination. Across the study: It was SMART-Seq v4 Ultra Low Input that prepared the fractions with low cell numbers.

Conversion of TCR transcripts into cDNA relied on 5'RACE template switching, which added a universal primer site and UMIs. TCRdb redid the calling of the 5' RACE reads with MiXCR, one entry per CDR3 protein. Among about 250,000 distinct CDR3 sequences listed, more than 3.5% were seen once. This clonotype was detected ten times or more. Its antigen is unidentified. CDR3 length: 14 amino acids. Germline V gene sequence: CDR1 DFQATT, CDR2 SNEGSKA (reference sequence). With V trimmed by 1 base and J by 0 bases, 3 bases remained unmatched. General study results and limits: Some clonotypes were seen in both the CD4 and the CD8 compartments. These made up a small share and likely arose from convergent recombination. When the response was secondary, it was weaker but reached its peak faster, day 5 versus 15.

The chain recombines TRBV20-1 with TRBJ2-7, with TRBD1 matching 7 bases. The source is a man between 18 and 29 years old who received the YFV17D yellow fever vaccine. The sample here was PBMCs, taken 15 days after the yellow fever booster vaccination. This CDR3 reads CSARGGTASYEQYF. In DNA form, the CDR3 reads TGCAGTGCTAGAGGTGGGACAGCCTCCTACGAGCAGTACTTC.